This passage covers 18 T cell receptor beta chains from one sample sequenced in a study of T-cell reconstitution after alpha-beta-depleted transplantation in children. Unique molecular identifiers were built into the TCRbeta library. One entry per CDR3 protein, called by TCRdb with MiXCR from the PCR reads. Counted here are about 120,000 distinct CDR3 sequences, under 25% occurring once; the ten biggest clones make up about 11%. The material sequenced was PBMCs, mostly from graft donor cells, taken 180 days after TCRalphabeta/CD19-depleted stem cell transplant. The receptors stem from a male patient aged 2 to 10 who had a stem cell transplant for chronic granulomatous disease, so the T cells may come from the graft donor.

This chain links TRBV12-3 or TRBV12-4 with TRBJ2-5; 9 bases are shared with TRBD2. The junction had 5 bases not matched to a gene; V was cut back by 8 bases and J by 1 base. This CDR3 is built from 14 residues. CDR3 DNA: TGTGCCAGCGGGTATAGCGGGGGCCAAGAGACCCAGTACTTC. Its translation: CASGYSGGQETQYF.

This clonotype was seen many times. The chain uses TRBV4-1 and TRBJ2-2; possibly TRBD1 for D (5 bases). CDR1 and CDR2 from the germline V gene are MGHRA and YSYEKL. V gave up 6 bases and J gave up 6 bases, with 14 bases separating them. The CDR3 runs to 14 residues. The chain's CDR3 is CASRTWTHSGELFF. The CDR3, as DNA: TGCGCCAGCAGAACTTGGACACACTCCGGGGAGCTGTTTTTT.

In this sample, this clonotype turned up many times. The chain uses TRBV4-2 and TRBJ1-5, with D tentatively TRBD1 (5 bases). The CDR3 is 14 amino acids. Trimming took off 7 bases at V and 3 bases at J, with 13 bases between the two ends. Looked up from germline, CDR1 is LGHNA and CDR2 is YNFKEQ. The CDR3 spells CASNQGGANQPQHF. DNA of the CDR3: TGTGCCAGCAACCAGGGAGGGGCCAATCAGCCCCAGCATTTT.

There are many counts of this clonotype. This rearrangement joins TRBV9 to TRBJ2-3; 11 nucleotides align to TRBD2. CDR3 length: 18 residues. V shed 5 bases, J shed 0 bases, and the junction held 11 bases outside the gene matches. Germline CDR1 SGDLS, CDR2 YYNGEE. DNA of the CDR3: TGTGCCAGCAGAGGGACTAGCGGAGCACCCGAGAGCACAGATACGCAGTATTTT. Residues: CASRGTSGAPESTDTQYF.

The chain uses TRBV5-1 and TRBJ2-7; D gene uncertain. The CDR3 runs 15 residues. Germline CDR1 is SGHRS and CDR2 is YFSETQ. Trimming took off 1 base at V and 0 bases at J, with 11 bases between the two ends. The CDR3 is CASSLRVSSSYEQYF. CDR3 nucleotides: TGCGCCAGCAGCTTGCGCGTCTCGAGCTCCTACGAGCAGTACTTC.

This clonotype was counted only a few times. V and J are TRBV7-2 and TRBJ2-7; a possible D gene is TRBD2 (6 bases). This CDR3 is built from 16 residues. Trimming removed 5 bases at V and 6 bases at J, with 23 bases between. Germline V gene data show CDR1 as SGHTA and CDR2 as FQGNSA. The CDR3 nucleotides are TGTGCCAGCAGCCTCAACCCGAGACTAGTCCTCTCCGAGCAGTACTTC. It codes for CASSLNPRLVLSEQYF.

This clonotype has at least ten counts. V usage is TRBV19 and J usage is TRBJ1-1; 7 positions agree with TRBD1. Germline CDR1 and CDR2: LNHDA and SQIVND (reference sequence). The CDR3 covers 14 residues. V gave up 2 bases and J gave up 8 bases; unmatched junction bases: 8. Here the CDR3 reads CASSITTGRSEAFF. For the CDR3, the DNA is TGTGCCAGTAGTATAACGACAGGGAGATCGGAAGCTTTCTTT.

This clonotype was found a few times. CDR3 region: CSASGMGTGELFF. The CDR3 bases are TGCAGTGCTAGCGGGATGGGAACCGGGGAGCTGTTTTTT. The chain is built from TRBV20-1 and TRBJ2-2; perhaps TRBD2 as D (5 bases). The V end lost 3 bases, the J end lost 5 bases, and 10 bases lay between the germline ends. The CDR3 loop spans 13 amino acids. Germline V lookup: CDR1 DFQATT, CDR2 SNEGSKA (reference sequence).

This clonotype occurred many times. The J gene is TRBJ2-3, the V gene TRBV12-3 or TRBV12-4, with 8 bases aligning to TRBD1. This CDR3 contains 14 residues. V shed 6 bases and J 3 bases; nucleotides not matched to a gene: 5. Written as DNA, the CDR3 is TGTGCCAGCAGGTTCGACAGGGGAACAGATACGCAGTATTTT. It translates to CASRFDRGTDTQYF.

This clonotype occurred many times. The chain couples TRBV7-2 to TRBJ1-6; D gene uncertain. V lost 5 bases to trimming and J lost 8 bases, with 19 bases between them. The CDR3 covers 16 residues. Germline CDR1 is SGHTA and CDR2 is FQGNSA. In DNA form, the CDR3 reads TGTGCCAGCAGCCGACGGGTGCAGGCGGCGTATTCACCCCTCCACTTT. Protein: CASSRRVQAAYSPLHF.

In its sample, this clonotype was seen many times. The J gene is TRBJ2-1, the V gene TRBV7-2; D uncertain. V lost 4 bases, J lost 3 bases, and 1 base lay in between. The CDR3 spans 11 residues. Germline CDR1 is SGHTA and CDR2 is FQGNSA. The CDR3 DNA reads TGTGCCAGCAGCTACTACAATGAGCAGTTCTTC. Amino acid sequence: CASSYYNEQFF.

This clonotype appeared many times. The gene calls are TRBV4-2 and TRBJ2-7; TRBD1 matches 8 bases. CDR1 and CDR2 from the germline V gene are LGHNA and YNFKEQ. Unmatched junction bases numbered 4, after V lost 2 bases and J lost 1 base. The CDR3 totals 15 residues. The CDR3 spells CASSQQQGESYEQYF. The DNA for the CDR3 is TGTGCCAGCAGCCAACAACAGGGGGAGTCCTACGAGCAGTACTTC.

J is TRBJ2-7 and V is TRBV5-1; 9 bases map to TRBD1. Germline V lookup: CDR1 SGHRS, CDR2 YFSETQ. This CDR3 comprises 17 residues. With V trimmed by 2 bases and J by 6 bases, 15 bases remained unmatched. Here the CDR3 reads CASSFFGTGTSLSEQYF. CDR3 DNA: TGCGCCAGCAGCTTTTTTGGGACAGGGACCTCCTTGTCCGAGCAGTACTTC. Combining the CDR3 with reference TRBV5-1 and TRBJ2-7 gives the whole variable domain KAGVTQTPRYLIKTRGQQVTLSCSPISGHRSVSWYQQTPGQGLQFLFEYFSETQRNKGNFPGRFSGRQFSNSRSEMNVSTLELGDSALYLCASSFFGTGTSLSEQYFGPGTRLTVT.

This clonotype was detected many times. Here the CDR3 reads CASSSSGGYFYEQFF. CDR3 sequence (DNA): TGCGCCAGCAGCTCTAGCGGGGGGTACTTCTATGAGCAGTTCTTC. V is TRBV5-1 and J is TRBJ2-1, with TRBD2 identical over 11 bases. In germline, CDR1 is SGHRS, CDR2 YFSETQ. With 3 bases clipped from V and 8 bases from J, the junction kept 7 bases outside the gene matches. The CDR3 runs to 15 residues.

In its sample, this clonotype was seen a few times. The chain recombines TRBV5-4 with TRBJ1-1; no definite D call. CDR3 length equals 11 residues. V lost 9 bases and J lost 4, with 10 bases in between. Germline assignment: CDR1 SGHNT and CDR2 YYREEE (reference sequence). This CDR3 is CATTLGTEAFF. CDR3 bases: TGTGCCACCACTCTAGGCACTGAAGCTTTCTTT.

The CDR3 protein is CASSLVAANPYEQYF. The CDR3 DNA reads as TGCGCCAGCAGCTTGGTTGCAGCGAACCCCTACGAGCAGTACTTC. This chain uses TRBV5-1 with TRBJ2-7; D is uncertain. The germline V gene has CDR1 SGHRS and CDR2 YFSETQ. This CDR3 has 15 amino acids. Trimming pared 0 bases from V and 2 bases from J, leaving 12 bases between.

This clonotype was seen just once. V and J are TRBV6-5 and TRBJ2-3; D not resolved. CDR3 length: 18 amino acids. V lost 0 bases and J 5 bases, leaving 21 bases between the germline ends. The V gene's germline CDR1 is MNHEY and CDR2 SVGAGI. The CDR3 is CASSYSGSTADEEDTQYF. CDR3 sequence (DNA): TGTGCCAGCAGTTACTCAGGGTCAACCGCCGATGAGGAAGATACGCAGTATTTT.

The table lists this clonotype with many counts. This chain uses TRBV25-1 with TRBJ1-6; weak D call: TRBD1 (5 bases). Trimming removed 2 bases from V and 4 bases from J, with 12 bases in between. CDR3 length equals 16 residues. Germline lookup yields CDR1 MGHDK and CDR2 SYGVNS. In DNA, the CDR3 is TGTGCCAGCAGTGAAGGGGGGAAAGGATATAATTCACCCCTCCACTTT. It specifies CASSEGGKGYNSPLHF.